This T cell receptor (beta chain) was sequenced for a study of T cells in localized non-small cell lung cancer (dated by TCRdb to 2020 to 2022). Turning to the overall study: T cell repertoires of 200 to 250 early-stage NSCLC patients were analyzed, with tumors being compared against uninvolved tumor-adjacent lungs. The cohort consisted of approximately 220 treatment-naive NSCLC patients whose localized lung tumors had been resected. NSCLC patients had a mean age of approximately 70 years, and fewer than 150 were male and 107 female.

V was cut back by 4 bases and J by 0 bases, leaving a gap of 15 bases between them. Taken from cysteine to phenylalanine, the CDR3 has 16 residues. Solely the CDR3 DNA is kept, with 48 bases framed from the first base. The CDR1 and CDR2 encoded by the germline V gene are SGDLS and YYNGEE. About this clone itself: This receptor's antigen is unknown. It has no much larger one-base neighbor in the sample; base qualities were not kept.

TCR beta CDR3 regions were sequenced from DNA using the immunoSEQ Assay. Per the original workflow: To compute T cell density, TCR beta template counts were normalized to usable DNA, which was estimated by amplifying housekeeping genes. Richness was estimated using the preseqR package, with extrapolation to 400,000 templates for PBMC samples and to 120,000 templates for tissue samples. Clonality was defined as one minus Pielou's evenness. Tissue-enriched TCRs were identified by differential abundance testing using productive amino-acid clonotypes, minimum total count 5 and alpha 0.1. Repertoire overlap between compartments was quantified with the Jaccard Index and Morisita Overlap Index. TCR beta CDR3s were clustered by GLIPH together with public tetramer-defined viral CDR3s, and at least three viral sequences plus V-gene enrichment were required for viral motifs. In TCRdb, the immuneACCESS table is reduced to in-frame sequences with V and J assigned. These tables do not hold every clone; where another copy was compared, an unresolved V gene accounts for under half, and the others remain unexplained. That table supplies the V and J calls and clone size; D and trimming were determined from the DNA. This sample has 100,000 to 150,000 clones in its table, and about 89% of those were observed once. Clones ranked in the top ten supply approximately 1.7% of the sample.

At diagnosis, peripheral blood, uninvolved tumor-adjacent lung and tumor were collected and were preserved as a mix of fresh-frozen and FFPE material. For TCR repertoire profiling, blood samples were analyzed as peripheral blood mononuclear cells. General conclusions and limits of the study: Longer overall survival was associated with higher blood T cell density, whereas shorter survival was associated with higher adjacent-lung clonality. A median of about 53 of the top 100 tumor clones were detected in paired uninvolved adjacent lung, and 28 of these tumor clones were also found among the top 100 clones of the paired uninvolved adjacent lung. Because multi-region tumor sequencing was not done, intratumor heterogeneity could not be ruled out. The highest T cell clonality was observed in uninvolved tumor-adjacent lung, where clonality exceeded that of tumor, suggesting that antigenic responses were more focused in uninvolved tumor-adjacent lung. Since the design was exploratory, TCR variables were selected using unadjusted p-values with no false-discovery rate correction.

This TCR was sampled from a female donor of 60 years or more with stage I lung adenocarcinoma. The rearrangement combines TRBV9 with TRBJ2-3, and perhaps TRBD2 as D gene, on 6 matching bases. Sequences were derived from peripheral blood, sampled before any cancer treatment. The CDR3 region has the sequence CASSRAGGLSTDTQYF. The nucleotide sequence is given as TGTGCCAGCAGCCGAGCGGGCGGACTAAGCACAGATACGCAGTATTTT.